A selection of T cell receptor beta chains follows, all from one sample in a study of blood T cell repertoires in COVID-19. The method was immunoSEQ multiplex PCR; TCRdb's version includes in-frame clones alone and lacks a portion of them. The sample includes approximately 240,000 clones, around 82% of them seen just once. The sample was peripheral blood. The receptors shown here come from a woman of 80 years or more with active or convalescent COVID-19. Both conserved end residues are part of each CDR3. Fields, in order: J gene, D gene, V gene, clone size, CDR3 protein, CDR3 DNA. The D gene is left open where the match is weak. The size of a clone is reported for some rows only, either as once, few or many, or as a class for expanded clones.

TRBJ2-5,TRBD1,TRBV19,NA,CASSIDRGETQYF,TGTGCCAGTAGTATCGACAGGGGGGAGACCCAGTACTTC
TRBJ2-5,NA,TRBV18,NA,CASSPDQEGLGETQYF,TGTGCCAGCTCACCGGACCAGGAGGGGCTAGGAGAGACCCAGTACTTC
TRBJ2-1,NA,TRBV3-1/TRBV3-2,NA,CASSQVPRYYNEQFF,TGTGCCAGCAGCCAAGTTCCGAGGTACTACAATGAGCAGTTCTTC
TRBJ2-1,TRBD1,TRBV19,NA,CASSQQGASSYNEQFF,TGTGCCAGTAGTCAACAGGGGGCGAGCTCCTACAATGAGCAGTTCTTC
TRBJ2-1,NA,TRBV5-1,NA,CASSLMAGTNNEQFF,TGCGCCAGCAGCTTGATGGCGGGTACTAACAATGAGCAGTTCTTC
TRBJ1-1,NA,TRBV20-1,NA,CSASLSHRQKGEAFF,TGCAGTGCTAGTTTAAGCCACAGGCAAAAGGGTGAAGCTTTCTTT
TRBJ2-1,TRBD2,TRBV5-1,NA,CASSRGTSGPYNEQFF,TGCGCCAGCAGCCGCGGGACTAGCGGGCCCTACAATGAGCAGTTCTTC
TRBJ2-7,TRBD1,TRBV6-2/TRBV6-3,NA,CASSYPPGGLTYEQYF,TGTGCCAGCAGTTACCCCCCAGGGGGCCTTACCTACGAGCAGTACTTC
TRBJ2-3,NA,TRBV29-1,NA,CSVELASTDTQYF,TGCAGCGTTGAACTAGCCAGCACAGATACGCAGTATTTT
TRBJ2-2,NA,TRBV5-1,NA,CATSPSGGRAGELFF,TGCGCCACCTCCCCCTCAGGGGGGCGCGCCGGGGAGCTGTTTTTT
TRBJ1-6,TRBD1,TRBV5-6,NA,CASSPRGRYNSPLHF,TGTGCCAGCAGCCCCAGGGGGCGATATAATTCACCCCTCCACTTT
TRBJ2-7,TRBD1,TRBV6-5,NA,CASSYDRAYYEQYF,TGTGCCAGCAGTTACGACAGGGCGTACTACGAGCAGTACTTC
TRBJ1-4,NA,TRBV28,NA,CASSLLPRGEKLFF,TGTGCCAGCAGTTTACTACCGCGGGGTGAAAAACTGTTTTTT
TRBJ2-7,NA,TRBV3-1/TRBV3-2,NA,CASSHPAGSEAYF,TGTGCCAGCAGCCACCCAGCGGGCAGCGAAGCGTACTTC
TRBJ2-7,TRBD1,TRBV2,NA,CASRPNTGTENEQYF,TGTGCCAGCAGACCAAATACCGGGACAGAAAACGAGCAGTACTTC
TRBJ2-5,TRBD2,TRBV29-1,NA,CSVSFSGGWETQYF,TGCAGCGTTAGTTTCAGCGGGGGCTGGGAGACCCAGTACTTC
TRBJ2-2,NA,TRBV6-6,NA,CASRLDGGTGELFF,TGTGCCAGCAGGTTGGACGGGGGCACCGGGGAGCTGTTTTTT
TRBJ2-7,NA,TRBV11-1,NA,CASSFFTGDDEQYF,TGTGCCAGCAGCTTTTTCACAGGCGACGACGAGCAGTACTTC
TRBJ1-3,NA,TRBV20-1,few,CSASSSVHGNTIYF,TGCAGTGCTAGTTCGTCAGTGCATGGAAACACCATATATTTT
TRBJ2-3,NA,TRBV7-9,once,CASSLMAGDTQYF,TGTGCCAGCAGTCTCATGGCGGGAGATACGCAGTATTTT
TRBJ2-1,TRBD2,TRBV5-4,few,CASSSITSGPYNEQFF,TGTGCCAGCAGCTCAATTACTAGCGGACCTTACAATGAGCAGTTCTTC
TRBJ1-5,NA,TRBV18,NA,CASSPDRSNQPQHF,TGTGCCAGCTCACCTGACAGGTCGAATCAGCCCCAGCATTTT